This TCR beta chain derives from a study of blood T cells in healthy people across ages. Looking at the study overall: About one barcoded TCR beta cDNA was captured per two T cells.

This clonotype was detected many times. The antigen is undetermined. Study-wide points: Unsorted PBMC input precluded a conclusive naive versus antigen-experienced comparison.

The CDR3 covers 13 residues. Trimming shortened V by 3 bases and J by 7 bases, and 10 bases separated the two germline ends. Per the germline V gene, CDR1 is MRHNA and CDR2 is SNTAGT. The authors ran a second PCR of 7 to 11 cycles using a sample-barcoded 5' primer and a J-beta primer mix. MiXCR, applied by TCRdb to the 5' RACE reads, yields one record per CDR3 protein. Here the sample spans approximately 1,700,000 distinct CDR3 sequences, approximately 40% being singletons. The TCR comes from a human donor in good health. The chain links TRBV6-4 to TRBJ2-4, with D tentatively TRBD1 or TRBD2 (6 bases each). Input material: blood. CDR3 bases: TGTGCCAGCAGTGAAAGGAGGGGGAACATTCAGTACTTC. Its translation: CASSERRGNIQYF.